This T cell receptor (beta chain) is from a study of T cells in Graves' hyperthyroidism and ophthalmopathy (dated by TCRdb to between 2018 and 2020). Study-level background: Peripheral blood was sampled at the time of initial diagnosis, prior to any treatment. To identify distinguishing TCR V-J signatures, a discovery cohort of about 95 patients was used, comprising roughly 45 with Graves' ophthalmopathy and approximately 57 with stable Graves' hyperthyroidism. In addition, the study compared T-cell repertoires in thyroid tissue and in blood from 6 or 7 Graves' hyperthyroidism patients. The 75 to 100 discovery patients were randomly split 7:3 into training and test sets. According to the paper, TCR Vbeta CDR3 sequencing was carried out on roughly 130 peripheral blood samples, which came from fewer than 50 ophthalmopathy, 80 or so hyperthyroidism and about 17 progressor patients. Following sampling, methimazole starting at 30 mg daily was given to hyperthyroidism patients, and high-dose intravenous methylprednisolone was given to ophthalmopathy patients. An independent validation cohort of about 19 hyperthyroidism patients and some 15 patients who later progressed to ophthalmopathy tested prospective prediction of ophthalmopathy. Findings and caveats that apply to the study as a whole: No statistical method was used to fix the sample size in advance, and group allocation was not hidden from the investigators. Ophthalmopathy was separated from stable hyperthyroidism by a 13 V-J signature model, with just over 85% sensitivity and about 81% specificity obtained in cross-validation and 80%/75% obtained in testing. During validation, the model predicted progression to ophthalmopathy a median of around 6 months ahead of onset, with around 65% sensitivity and under 85% specificity. Blood samples also contained most of the expanded thyroid clonotypes (frequency above 0.001), which suggests that blood repertoires may reflect thyroid immune responses.

V is trimmed back by 4 bases and J by 6 bases, and the junction contains 6 bases that no gene match accounts for. Via the germline V gene, CDR1 is KGHDR and CDR2 SFDVKD. The cysteine opens and the phenylalanine closes a CDR3 of 14 amino acids. This entry keeps only the CDR3 DNA: 42 bases, framed from base 1. Stable Graves' hyperthyroidism was defined as no progression to ophthalmopathy during 18 months of follow-up. Hyperthyroidism patients were newly diagnosed, with disease duration under 2 months, and aged 18 to 65 years. Exclusion was applied to patients with uncontrolled infections, other autoimmune diseases, pregnancy or lactation. Diagnoses relied on clinical symptoms, serum thyroxine and TRAb, thyroid ultrasound and orbital computed tomography. PBMCs were isolated from about 10 ml of fresh peripheral blood by Ficoll-Paque density gradient centrifugation. Total RNA was extracted with Trizol reagent, and quality was checked on an Agilent 2100 Bioanalyzer.

In regard to this clonotype: Its antigen target is currently unknown. No qualities accompany the bases; no much larger clone lies one base away.

The TCR beta CDR3 regions were amplified from the RNA transcripts. The first round of RT-PCR for the TCR CDR3 was performed with the HTBI primer set and the Qiagen OneStep RT-PCR kit. The libraries were constructed in a second round of multiplex PCR and then size-selected and purified. Paired-end sequencing of the libraries was performed with 100 bp reads on an Illumina HiSeq2000. For the original study's pipeline: SOAPnuke was used to process the raw data, throwing out any read that contained adapters or uncalled bases, had a mean Phred below 15, or lacked an exact constant-primer or identifier match. High-quality paired reads were merged with COPE v1.2.5, and unique nucleotide sequences were defined as clonotypes. MiTCR v1.1 was used to align the clonotypes against IMGT TRBV, TRBD and TRBJ reference segments. Analysis was restricted to V-J combinations with a frequency above 0.0001, which covered about 99% of repertoires. The TCS score was defined as the ratio of F50 (clonal expansion) to E x V (chaos), calculated using BLOSUM62-based TCRdist between CDR3 peptides within each V-J. Welch's t-statistics and random forest reduced 450 to 600 V-J features to 10 to 15, which were used in a naive Bayes classifier (R e1071). The public reads were reprocessed in TCRdb via fastp at Q25 and MiXCR, keeping in-frame beta chains. Every CDR3 protein is listed once, alongside the most common genes and DNA of its rows. TCRdb's processing, not the authors', yielded these V and J calls. The sample has approximately 700,000 distinct CDR3 sequences on record, about 15% of them singletons. The ten largest clones add up to 8.4% of the sample.

The V gene is TRBV24-1 and the J gene is TRBJ2-3; TRBD1 matches 7 bases in the middle. The receptor was derived from a man aged 18 to 29 with Graves' hyperthyroidism. Sequenced input: blood. The base sequence is TGTGCCACCAGTGAACAGACAGGGTCGGATACGCAGTATTTT. Translated, it reads CATSEQTGSDTQYF.